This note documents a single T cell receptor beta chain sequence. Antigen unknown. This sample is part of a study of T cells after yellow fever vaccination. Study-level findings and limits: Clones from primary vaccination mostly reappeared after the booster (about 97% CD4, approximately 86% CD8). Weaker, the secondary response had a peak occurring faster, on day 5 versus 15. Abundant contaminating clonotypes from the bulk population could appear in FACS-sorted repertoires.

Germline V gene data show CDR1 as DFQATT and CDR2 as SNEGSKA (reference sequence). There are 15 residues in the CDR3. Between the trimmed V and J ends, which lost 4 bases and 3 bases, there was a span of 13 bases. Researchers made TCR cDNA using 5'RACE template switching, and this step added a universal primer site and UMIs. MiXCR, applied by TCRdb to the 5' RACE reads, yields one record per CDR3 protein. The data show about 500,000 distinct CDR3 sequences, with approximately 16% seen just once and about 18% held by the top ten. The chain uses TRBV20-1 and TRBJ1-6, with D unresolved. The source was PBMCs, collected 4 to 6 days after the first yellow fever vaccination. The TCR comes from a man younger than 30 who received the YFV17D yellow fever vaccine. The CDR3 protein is CSAKSDGLYNSPLHF. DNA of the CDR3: TGCAGTGCTAAAAGTGACGGTCTCTATAATTCACCCCTCCACTTT.